The 16 T cell receptor beta chains given below trace back to one sample, sequenced in a study of OX40 agonist ivuxolimab in advanced cancers. The assay was immunoSEQ multiplex PCR, and TCRdb's table has in-frame clones only and misses some. The sample yields fewer than 90,000 clones, roughly nine tenths seen once. Sequencing was performed on CD4+ or CD8+ T cells sorted from blood, taken in a trial of the OX40 agonist ivuxolimab. These TCRs come from an adult with an advanced solid tumor such as melanoma, head and neck, liver or kidney cancer.

The V call is TRBV5-4, the J call TRBJ1-3, with 9 nucleotides matching TRBD1. This CDR3 is 17 amino acids long. CDR1 is SGHNT, CDR2 YYREEE, per germline (reference sequence). V shed 1 base, J shed 0 bases, and the junction held 5 bases outside the gene matches. The chain's CDR3 is CASSLRTGDRSGNTIYF. CDR3 nucleotide sequence: TGTGCCAGCAGCTTGAGGACAGGGGATCGCTCTGGAAACACCATATATTTT.

The chain couples TRBV19 to TRBJ2-5; D is undetermined. This CDR3 is built from 15 residues. Germline values: CDR1 LNHDA, CDR2 SQIVND (reference sequence). Trimming shortened V by 0 bases and J by 7 bases, and 15 bases separated the two germline ends. The CDR3: CASSIDGLPPGTQYF. The CDR3 region has the DNA TGTGCCAGTAGTATAGATGGCCTCCCCCCGGGGACCCAGTACTTC.

This chain joins TRBV2 and TRBJ2-2, with TRBD1 identical over 8 bases. Germline V gene data show CDR1 as SNHLY and CDR2 as FYNNEI. V gave up 10 bases and J gave up 6 bases; unmatched junction bases: 13. This CDR3 has 15 amino acids. CDR3 in amino acids: CAIRLPDRVAGELFF. The CDR3 DNA reads TGTGCCATCCGCCTCCCGGACAGGGTGGCCGGGGAGCTGTTTTTT.

The chain joins TRBV9 to TRBJ1-2; TRBD1 matches at 7 bases. The CDR3 runs to 11 residues. V was pared by 7 bases and J by 4 bases, with 1 base of the junction left unmatched. Germline CDR1 SGDLS, CDR2 YYNGEE. The CDR3 region has the DNA TGTGCCAGCCGGACAGGCTATGGCTACACCTTC. Amino acid sequence: CASRTGYGYTF.

The V and J genes are TRBV11-1 and TRBJ2-1; tentatively, D is TRBD1 (6 bases). The CDR3 sequence is 16 residues long. Germline V gene lookup returns CDR1 SGHAT and CDR2 FQDESV (reference sequence). The V and J ends lost 5 bases and 1 base respectively, with 15 bases between them. CDR3 region: CASSLLLGGSYNEQFF. Written as DNA, the CDR3 is TGTGCCAGCAGCCTTCTTTTAGGGGGATCCTACAATGAGCAGTTCTTC.

The rearrangement joins TRBV11-2 to TRBJ2-6, with TRBD1 matching over 8 bases. This CDR3 spans 19 amino acids. CDR1 and CDR2 from the germline V gene are SGHAT and FQNNGV. V was clipped by 4 bases and J by 4 bases; unmatched bases: 15. This CDR3 is CASSSKRTGSAIGANVLTF. DNA of the CDR3: TGTGCCAGCAGCTCGAAGAGGACAGGGTCGGCTATCGGGGCCAACGTCCTGACTTTC.

This chain joins TRBV30 and TRBJ1-1; the match to TRBD1 covers 9 bases. CDR3 length equals 14 residues. The germline V gene encodes CDR1 GTSNPN and CDR2 SVGIG (reference sequence). V trimming: 0 bases; J trimming: 12 bases; junction bases outside the gene matches: 11. The CDR3 sequence is CAWSVKGTGRITFF. In nucleotides, the CDR3 is TGTGCCTGGAGTGTCAAGGGGACAGGGCGGATAACTTTCTTT.

J is TRBJ1-1 and V is TRBV2; D remains ambiguous. The CDR3 is made up of 14 amino acids. Germline CDR1 is SNHLY and CDR2 is FYNNEI. V was trimmed by 7 bases and J by 0 bases, leaving 12 bases between them. The CDR3 sequence: CASIIYAVNTEAFF. CDR3 in DNA: TGTGCCAGCATAATCTACGCGGTGAACACTGAAGCTTTCTTT.

This sequence joins TRBV15 and TRBJ2-7; the D gene is possibly TRBD2 (5 bases). CDR1 and CDR2 (germline): LNHNV, YYDKDF (reference sequence). The CDR3 sequence is 14 residues long. Trimming shortened V by 0 bases and J by 0 bases, and 6 bases separated the two germline ends. The CDR3 sequence: CATSREGSSYEQYF. The CDR3 DNA reads as TGTGCCACCAGCAGAGAGGGGAGCTCCTACGAGCAGTACTTC.

This clone appeared a single time. The chain uses TRBV7-9 and TRBJ1-2, with 8 bases identical to TRBD1. The germline gives CDR1 SEHNR, CDR2 FQNEAQ (reference sequence). J was trimmed by 2 bases and V by 1 base; bases with no gene match: 0. The CDR3 is 14 amino acids. Here the CDR3 reads CASSLGTGNYGYTF. The CDR3 coding sequence is TGTGCCAGCAGCTTAGGGACAGGGAACTATGGCTACACCTTC. Full variable domain (missing parts from reference TRBV7-9 and TRBJ1-2): DTGVSQNPRHKITKRGQNVTFRCDPISEHNRLYWYRQTLGQGPEFLTYFQNEAQLEKSRLLSDRFSAERPKGSFSTLEIQRTEQGDSAMYLCASSLGTGNYGYTFGSGTRLTVV.

V gene TRBV5-1 combines with J gene TRBJ2-2; 11 bases are shared with TRBD2. J lost 3 bases, V lost 4 bases, and 8 bases had no gene match. From germline, CDR1 is SGHRS and CDR2 YFSETQ. The CDR3 is 17 residues long. CDR3 nucleotides: TGCGCCAGCAGCCAATCTACTAGCGGGAGAGACACCGGGGAGCTGTTTTTT. It encodes CASSQSTSGRDTGELFF.

The chain uses TRBV19 and TRBJ2-2; no clear D. The V and J ends lost 2 bases and 7 bases respectively, with 5 bases between them. The CDR3 is 12 amino acids. Germline CDR1 and CDR2: LNHDA and SQIVND (reference sequence). The CDR3 region is CASSIWGGELFF. CDR3 coding DNA: TGTGCCAGTAGTATATGGGGCGGGGAGCTGTTTTTT.

The chain carries TRBV4-1 and TRBJ2-7; tentatively, D is TRBD1 (5 bases). Trimming took 4 bases from V and 2 from J, leaving 9 bases between them. From germline, CDR1 is MGHRA and CDR2 YSYEKL. The CDR3 length is 13 residues. CDR3: CASSLDSTYEQYF. Written as DNA, the CDR3 is TGCGCCAGCAGCCTCGACAGTACCTACGAGCAGTACTTC.

V gene TRBV5-1 combines with J gene TRBJ2-3; 12 positions match TRBD2. The germline V gene has CDR1 SGHRS and CDR2 YFSETQ. V trimming: 0 bases; J trimming: 4 bases; junction bases outside the gene matches: 9. The CDR3 consists of 18 residues. CDR3 nucleotide sequence: TGCGCCAGCAGCTTGGCCCGGACTAGCGGGGAAATTCCAGATACGCAGTATTTT. It translates to CASSLARTSGEIPDTQYF.

This clone occurred once. The chain is built from TRBV7-9 and TRBJ1-3, with a possible D match to TRBD1 (5 bases). The CDR3 spans 18 residues. Germline assignment: CDR1 SEHNR and CDR2 FQNEAQ (reference sequence). Trimming took 4 bases from V and 0 from J, leaving 19 bases between them. The CDR3 reads CASSSPRRAGTSGNTIYF. DNA of the CDR3: TGTGCCAGCAGCTCCCCCAGAAGGGCAGGGACCTCTGGAAACACCATATATTTT.

The chain has TRBV7-3 and TRBJ2-7; D unclear. The length of the CDR3 is 15 residues. V gave up 0 bases and J gave up 3 bases, with 12 bases separating them. CDR1 is SGHTA and CDR2 is FQGTGA in the germline V gene. The CDR3 sequence is CASSLTSAGYYEQYF. For the CDR3, the DNA is TGTGCCAGCAGCTTAACCTCGGCAGGATACTACGAGCAGTACTTC. The whole variable domain, remainder taken from reference TRBV7-3 and TRBJ2-7, is GAGVSQTPSNKVTEKGKYVELRCDPISGHTALYWYRQSLGQGPEFLIYFQGTGAADDSGLPNDRFFAVRPEGSVSTLKIQRTERGDSAVYLCASSLTSAGYYEQYFGPGTRLTVT.